Listed here is a single T cell receptor beta chain. Its matching antigen is unknown. Researchers ran the PCR with 60 Vbeta and 13 Jbeta primers. Repertoires were generated with immunoSEQ multiplex PCR, while TCRdb's copy carries only in-frame clones and drops some. The sample lists about 110,000 clones, 75% occurring once. The data derive from a study of cytomegalovirus exposure and HLA in healthy donors. Study as a whole: Of all 400 or so donors who were genotyped, roughly 81% belonged to the Caucasian-associated ancestry cluster.

With 2 bases clipped from V and 1 base from J, the junction kept 2 bases outside the gene matches. The CDR3 spans 15 residues. The germline gives CDR1 SGHRS, CDR2 YFSETQ. Study-level findings and limits: TCR sequences were mostly rare, though some public TCRs occurred in many donors. According to the study, 180 or so TCR beta chains were cytomegalovirus-associated.

The J gene is TRBJ2-3, the V gene TRBV5-1; TRBD2 agrees at 9 bases. Specimen: PBMCs. The receptor was derived from a man aged 40-49 years in good health and CMV-seronegative. The CDR3 protein is CASSFKRGGTDTQYF. CDR3 nucleotides: TGCGCCAGCAGCTTCAAGCGGGGGGGCACAGATACGCAGTATTTT.